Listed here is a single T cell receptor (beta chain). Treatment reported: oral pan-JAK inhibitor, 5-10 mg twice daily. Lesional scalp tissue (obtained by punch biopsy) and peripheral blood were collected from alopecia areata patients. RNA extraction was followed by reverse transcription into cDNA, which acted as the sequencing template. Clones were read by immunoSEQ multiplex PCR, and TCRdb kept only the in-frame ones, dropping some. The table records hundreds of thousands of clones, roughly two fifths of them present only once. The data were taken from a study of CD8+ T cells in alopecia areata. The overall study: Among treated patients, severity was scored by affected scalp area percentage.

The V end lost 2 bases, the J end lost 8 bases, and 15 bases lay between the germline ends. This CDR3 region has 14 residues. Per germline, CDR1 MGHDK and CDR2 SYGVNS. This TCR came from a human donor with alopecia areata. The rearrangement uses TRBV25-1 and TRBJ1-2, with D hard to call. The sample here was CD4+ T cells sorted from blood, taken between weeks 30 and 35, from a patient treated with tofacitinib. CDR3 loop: CASSERSASGGYTF. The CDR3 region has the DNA TGTGCCAGCAGTGAAAGATCTGCGAGCGGGGGCTACACCTTC.